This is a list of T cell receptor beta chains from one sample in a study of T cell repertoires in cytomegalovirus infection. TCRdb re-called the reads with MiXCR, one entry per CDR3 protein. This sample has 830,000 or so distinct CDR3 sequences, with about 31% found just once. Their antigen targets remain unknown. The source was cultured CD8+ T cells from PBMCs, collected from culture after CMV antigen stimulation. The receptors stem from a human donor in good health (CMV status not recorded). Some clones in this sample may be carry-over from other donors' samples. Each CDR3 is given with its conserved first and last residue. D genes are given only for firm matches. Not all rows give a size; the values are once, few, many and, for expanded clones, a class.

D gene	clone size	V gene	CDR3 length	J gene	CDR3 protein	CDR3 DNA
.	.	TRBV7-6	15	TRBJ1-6	CASSLNGRERSPLHF	TGTGCCAGCAGCTTAAATGGGAGAGAGAGGTCACCCCTCCACTTT
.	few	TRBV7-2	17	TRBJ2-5	CASSAGLRQGRGETQYF	TGTGCCAGCAGCGCTGGACTACGACAGGGGAGGGGAGAGACCCAGTACTTC
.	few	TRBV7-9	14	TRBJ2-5	CASAGSGTQETQYF	TGTGCCAGCGCCGGGAGCGGCACTCAAGAGACCCAGTACTTC
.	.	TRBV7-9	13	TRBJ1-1	CASSLPGGEEAFF	TGTGCCAGCAGCTTACCCGGGGGGGAGGAAGCTTTCTTT
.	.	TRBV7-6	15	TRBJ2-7	CASSSPGHRGVKQYF	TGTGCTAGCAGCTCCCCGGGACACCGGGGGGTAAAGCAGTACTTC
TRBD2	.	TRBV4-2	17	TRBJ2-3	CASSQDQLAGVGDTQYF	TGTGCCAGCAGCCAAGACCAGCTAGCGGGGGTAGGGGATACGCAGTATTTT
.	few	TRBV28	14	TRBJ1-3	CASIQRGSGNTIYF	TGTGCCAGCATTCAGCGGGGCTCTGGAAACACCATATATTTT
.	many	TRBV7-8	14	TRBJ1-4	CASSLGRVGEKLFF	TGTGCCAGCAGCTTAGGCAGGGTAGGGGAAAAACTGTTTTTT
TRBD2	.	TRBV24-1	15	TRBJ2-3	CATRGAGGRTDTQYF	TGTGCCACCAGGGGAGCGGGGGGGCGCACAGATACGCAGTATTTT
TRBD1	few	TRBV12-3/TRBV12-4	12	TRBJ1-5	CASRQGTQPQHF	TGTGCCAGCAGACAGGGGACTCAGCCCCAGCATTTT
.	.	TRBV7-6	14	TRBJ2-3	CASSEGSITDTQYF	TGTGCCAGCAGCGAGGGGTCTATAACAGATACGCAGTATTTT
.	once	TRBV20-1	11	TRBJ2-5	CSVGAEETQYF	TGCAGTGTGGGGGCCGAGGAGACCCAGTACTTC
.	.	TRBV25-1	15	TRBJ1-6	CASSEWGSYNSPLHF	TGTGCCAGCAGTGAATGGGGCTCCTATAATTCACCCCTCCACTTT
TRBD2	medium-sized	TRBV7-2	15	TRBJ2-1	CASSFSGTSSNEQFF	TGTGCCAGCAGCTTTTCCGGGACTAGCTCCAATGAGCAGTTCTTC
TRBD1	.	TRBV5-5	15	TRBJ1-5	CASSARDRTYQPQHF	TGTGCCAGCAGCGCCCGGGACAGGACCTATCAGCCCCAGCATTTT
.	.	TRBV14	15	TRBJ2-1	CASSHFRSSYNEQFF	TGTGCCAGCAGCCATTTCCGGAGCTCCTACAATGAGCAGTTCTTC
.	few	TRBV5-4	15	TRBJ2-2	CASSSDSHVPGELFF	TGTGCCAGCAGCTCCGACAGCCACGTTCCCGGGGAGCTGTTTTTT
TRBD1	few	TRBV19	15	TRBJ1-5	CASRYRQGSNQPQHF	TGTGCCAGTAGATATCGACAGGGGAGCAATCAGCCCCAGCATTTT
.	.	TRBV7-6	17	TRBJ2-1	CASSLVWAGDSYNEQFF	TGTGCCAGCAGCTTAGTATGGGCAGGGGACTCCTACAATGAGCAGTTCTTC
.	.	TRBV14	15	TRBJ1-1	CASSPTEQLNTEAFF	TGTGCCAGCAGCCCGACGGAACAGTTGAACACTGAAGCTTTCTTT
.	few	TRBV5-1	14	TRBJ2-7	CASSLEWGNYEQYF	TGCGCCAGCAGCTTGGAATGGGGTAACTACGAGCAGTACTTC
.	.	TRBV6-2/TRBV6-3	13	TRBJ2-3	CASSYLVEDTQYF	TGTGCCAGCAGTTACCTGGTTGAGGATACGCAGTATTTT
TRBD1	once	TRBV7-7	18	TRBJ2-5	CASSYTAGTVVGQEIQYF	TGTGCTAGCAGCTACACTGCAGGGACAGTCGTGGGGCAAGAGATCCAGTACTTC
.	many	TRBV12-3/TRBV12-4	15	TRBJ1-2	CASSFGTQGGGGYTF	TGTGCCAGCAGTTTCGGTACCCAGGGAGGAGGTGGCTACACCTTC
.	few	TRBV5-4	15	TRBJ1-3	CASSLASDSGNTIYF	TGTGCCAGCAGCTTGGCCTCGGACTCTGGAAACACCATATATTTT
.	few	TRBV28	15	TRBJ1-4	CASSPPREGDEKLFF	TGTGCCAGCAGTCCCCCGCGGGAGGGGGATGAAAAACTGTTTTTT
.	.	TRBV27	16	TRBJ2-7	CASSPLTGSRGYEQYF	TGTGCCAGCAGTCCCTTGACAGGATCACGAGGCTACGAGCAGTACTTC
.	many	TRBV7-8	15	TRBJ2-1	CASSSATVSYNEQFF	TGTGCCAGCAGCTCGGCGACAGTTTCCTACAATGAGCAGTTCTTC
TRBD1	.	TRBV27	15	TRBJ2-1	CASRLSGTGWTEQFF	TGTGCCAGCAGACTCTCCGGGACAGGGTGGACTGAGCAGTTCTTC
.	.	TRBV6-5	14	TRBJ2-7	CASSAIQGWYEQYF	TGTGCCAGCAGCGCGATCCAGGGGTGGTACGAGCAGTACTTC
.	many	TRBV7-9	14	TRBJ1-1	CASSHRHSNTEAFF	TGTGCCAGCAGCCACCGACACTCGAACACTGAAGCTTTCTTT
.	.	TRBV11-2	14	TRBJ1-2	CASNPEGSLYGYTF	TGTGCCAGCAACCCAGAGGGGAGCCTCTATGGCTACACCTTC
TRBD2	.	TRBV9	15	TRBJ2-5	CASSVAGGFPETQYF	TGTGCCAGCAGCGTTGCGGGGGGGTTCCCGGAGACCCAGTACTTC
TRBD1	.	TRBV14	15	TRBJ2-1	CASSQETGRYNEQFF	TGTGCCAGCAGCCAAGAGACAGGGCGGTACAATGAGCAGTTCTTC
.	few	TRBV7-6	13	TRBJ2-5	CASSLGEEETQYF	TGTGCCAGCAGCTTAGGGGAGGAAGAGACCCAGTACTTC
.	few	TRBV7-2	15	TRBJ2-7	CASSEGGILAQEQYF	TGTGCCAGCAGTGAAGGGGGGATACTAGCCCAGGAGCAGTACTTC
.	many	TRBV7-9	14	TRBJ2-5	CASSLKVIQETQYF	TGTGCCAGCAGCTTAAAAGTAATCCAAGAGACCCAGTACTTC
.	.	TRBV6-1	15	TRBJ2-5	CASSEIKGSWETQYF	TGTGCCAGCAGTGAAATTAAGGGGTCATGGGAGACCCAGTACTTC
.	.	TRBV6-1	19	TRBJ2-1	CASSEQGGGGYSSYNEQFF	TGTGCCAGCAGTGAACAAGGGGGGGGGGGGTATAGCTCCTACAATGAGCAGTTCTTC
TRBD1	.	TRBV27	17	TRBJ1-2	CASSLTGTGLVLDGYTF	TGTGCCAGCAGCTTAACTGGGACAGGGTTAGTTTTAGATGGCTACACCTTC
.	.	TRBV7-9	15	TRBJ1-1	CASSFARGANTEVFF	.
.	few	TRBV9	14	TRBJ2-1	CASSVGRGGHEQFF	TGTGCCAGCAGCGTAGGGCGGGGTGGCCATGAGCAGTTCTTC
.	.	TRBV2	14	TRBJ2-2	CASRKAAGSRELFF	TGTGCCAGCAGGAAGGCAGCCGGATCCCGGGAGCTGTTTTTT
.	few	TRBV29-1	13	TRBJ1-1	CSVEAPMNTEAFF	TGCAGCGTTGAGGCACCCATGAACACTGAAGCTTTCTTT
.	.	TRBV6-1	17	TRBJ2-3	CASSEAEGTSSTDTQYF	TGTGCCAGCAGTGAAGCTGAGGGGACTTCTAGCACAGATACGCAGTATTTT
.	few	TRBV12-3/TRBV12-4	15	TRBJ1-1	CASSPLEWGGTEAFF	TGTGCCAGCAGTCCACTTGAATGGGGTGGCACTGAAGCTTTCTTT
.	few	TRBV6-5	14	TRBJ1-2	CASSGLSTNYGYTF	TGTGCCAGCAGTGGACTCAGTACTAACTATGGCTACACCTTC
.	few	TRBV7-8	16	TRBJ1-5	CASSFGQGRANQPQHF	TGTGCCAGCAGCTTCGGTCAGGGACGCGCCAATCAGCCCCAGCATTTT
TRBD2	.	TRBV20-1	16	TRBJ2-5	CSARGPREGNKETQYF	TGCAGTGCGAGAGGGCCCCGGGAGGGGAACAAAGAGACCCAGTACTTC
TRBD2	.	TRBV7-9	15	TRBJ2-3	CASSLVLAGSDTQYF	TGTGCCAGCAGCTTAGTCCTAGCGGGGTCGGATACGCAGTATTTT
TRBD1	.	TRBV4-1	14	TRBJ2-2	CVSSQGTAGGELFF	TGTGTCAGCAGCCAAGGGACAGCTGGCGGGGAGCTGTTTTTT
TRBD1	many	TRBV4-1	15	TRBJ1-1	CASSQDQGANTEAFF	TGCGCCAGCAGCCAAGATCAGGGGGCTAACACTGAAGCTTTCTTT